The table lists the clone carrying this TCR beta chain with a few counts. Its antigen is unknown. The V and J ends lost 8 bases and 3 bases respectively, with 15 bases between them. The CDR3 has 14 residues. The sample originates from a study of T-cell reconstitution after alpha-beta-depleted transplantation in children. Overall study findings and caveats: Reportedly, alpha-beta T cells present about two months post-transplant originated from several hundred expanded clones of graft origin.

Preparation of the TCRbeta library involved a method that used unique molecular identifiers. TCRdb called the PCR reads again in MiXCR, with one record for every CDR3 protein. The profile shows about a million distinct CDR3 sequences, under 30% of them singletons. The chain links TRBV12-3 or TRBV12-4 to TRBJ2-3; D is possibly TRBD1 or TRBD2 (5 bases each). This TCR was sampled from a boy in the first two years of life who had a stem cell transplant for SCID, so the T cells may come from the graft donor. Here the sequenced sample was PBMCs, mostly from graft donor cells, taken 360 days after TCRalphabeta/CD19-depleted stem cell transplant. CDR3 protein: CASARPGGTDTQYF. In DNA, the CDR3 is TGTGCCAGCGCGAGACCTGGGGGAACAGATACGCAGTATTTT.